A single TCR beta chain is shown here with its context. Trimming took 10 bases from V and 7 from J; bases not matched to a gene: 13. The germline V gene has CDR1 SNHLY and CDR2 FYNNEI. This CDR3 is 14 amino acids long. Clones were read by immunoSEQ multiplex PCR, and TCRdb kept only the in-frame ones, dropping some. The top ten hold 11% of the sample, which has 60,000 or so clones, roughly 87% seen once. The data derive from a study of OX40 agonist ivuxolimab in advanced cancers. The clonotype originates from an adult with an advanced solid tumor such as melanoma, head and neck, liver or kidney cancer. The chain recombines TRBV2 with TRBJ2-1; 7 bases agree with TRBD2. The specimen comprised CD4+ or CD8+ T cells sorted from blood, sampled in a trial of the OX40 agonist ivuxolimab. The chain's CDR3 is CAIARDYRGNEQFF. DNA of the CDR3: TGTGCCATCGCCCGGGACTACCGAGGGAATGAGCAGTTCTTC.